The TCR beta chain under discussion was sequenced for a study of Ad26.COV2.S vaccination and SARS-CoV-2 variants. Assay: immunoSEQ multiplex PCR; the TCRdb copy retains only in-frame clones and omits some. The table includes some 350,000 clones, about 91% detected once. Study-level results: Participants in the vaccine arm had higher spike-specific TCR breadth; placebo recipients had lower.

This clone showed up just a few times. Its antigen is not identified. Germline V lookup: CDR1 SGHNT, CDR2 YYREEE (reference sequence). This CDR3 is 13 amino acids long. V trimming: 5 bases; J trimming: 9 bases; junction bases outside the gene matches: 1. The receptor comes from a human donor who had recovered from COVID-19. This rearrangement joins TRBV5-4 to TRBJ2-1; the match to TRBD2 covers 14 bases. The sample in question was peripheral blood, obtained after recovery from COVID-19. CDR3 nucleotide sequence: TGTGCCAGCAGGGGGACTAGCGGGGGTGAGCAGTTCTTC. Its translation: CASRGTSGGEQFF.